The rows below give T cell receptor beta chains drawn from one sample of a study of cytomegalovirus exposure and HLA in healthy donors. TCRdb keeps only in-frame clones here, not all; method: immunoSEQ multiplex PCR. The top ten clones hold roughly 2% of a sample with fewer than 200,000 clones, around three quarters of them seen once. The sample consisted of PBMCs. The receptors derive from a man between 40 and 49 years old in good health and CMV-seronegative. CDR3s include the opening cysteine and the closing phenylalanine or tryptophan. Fields, in order: J gene, CDR3 length, V gene, D gene, CDR3 protein. A D gene is named only where the DNA matches it firmly.

>TRBJ1-1|14|TRBV14|-
CASSQLGAQGCAFF
>TRBJ1-5|16|TRBV6-5|TRBD1
CASSYSGRGGSQPQHF
>TRBJ1-4|13|TRBV18|TRBD1
CASSPGTGRKLFF
>TRBJ1-5|13|TRBV4-1|TRBD1
CASSQGTGWGQHF
>TRBJ2-7|14|TRBV28|-
CASSSGQSPGEQYF
>TRBJ2-7|14|TRBV10-3|TRBD1
CATRDRVISYEQYF
>TRBJ2-3|14|TRBV28|-
CASDDRPNINTQYF
>TRBJ1-2|13|TRBV4-2|TRBD1
CASSPNRGYGYTF
>TRBJ2-7|14|TRBV5-4|TRBD1
CASSLRQGDYEQYF
>TRBJ2-7|11|TRBV20-1|-
CSASNRDEQYF
>TRBJ2-7|13|TRBV29-1|-
CSVGPQGSHEQYF
>TRBJ1-6|16|TRBV5-6|-
CASSLRGGAYNSPLHF
>TRBJ2-7|14|TRBV28|TRBD2
CASRIAGPTYEQYF
>TRBJ2-3|16|TRBV27|-
CASSFSASRSTDTQYF
>TRBJ2-7|16|TRBV5-4|TRBD2
CASSLGLAGGAYEQYF
>TRBJ2-7|14|TRBV28|-
CASSSLAGIYEQYF
>TRBJ2-7|16|TRBV15|-
CATSRGGGLSPYEQYF
>TRBJ2-7|13|TRBV2|-
CASGVFRGYEQYF
>TRBJ1-1|12|TRBV2|TRBD1
CASNTGVSVAFF
>TRBJ1-1|16|TRBV7-6|TRBD1
CASSNDRGRMNTEAFF
>TRBJ2-7|14|TRBV2|TRBD1
CASSGTGVSYEQYF
>TRBJ2-3|17|TRBV2|-
CASSSPRLLKGTDTQYF